This note documents a single T cell receptor (beta chain) sequence. Antigen: not known. The data derive from a study of CD4 T cells in relation to SARS-CoV-2 and coronaviruses. The protocol was immunoSEQ multiplex PCR, while the TCRdb copy is restricted to in-frame clones and leaves out a portion. The top ten hold under 20% of the sample, which has 20,000 to 25,000 clones, about 70% seen once. Before the COVID-19 pandemic, during about 2010-2019, CD4+ T cells were taken from unexposed donors. CD4+ T cells were isolated from the cells after 10 days of culture. Source material: CD4+ T cells from PBMCs, cultured in vitro. The sequence was collected from a human donor in good health.

The CDR3 sequence: CASSPSSLPYEQYF. CDR3 in DNA: TGTGCCAGCTCACCTTCGAGCCTACCCTACGAGCAGTACTTC. The chain couples TRBV18 to TRBJ2-7; no definite D call. Trimming cost V 3 bases and J 2 bases, with 11 bases left between them. The CDR3 consists of 14 residues. From germline, CDR1 is KGHSH and CDR2 LQKENI.